This T cell receptor beta chain was identified during a study of T cells in Graves' hyperthyroidism and ophthalmopathy. Findings and caveats of the study: Before onset, ophthalmopathy was predicted by the model a median around 6.2 months earlier. In the blood, most expanded thyroid clonotypes above 0.001 appeared as well.

Amplification of TCR beta CDR3 regions was performed using RNA transcripts as template. Carried out on the TCR CDR3, a first-round RT-PCR used the HTBI primer set. TCRdb redid the calling of the multiplex PCR reads with MiXCR, one entry per CDR3 protein. This table has over 250,000 distinct CDR3 sequences, less than 30% appearing once. For this clonotype: Antigen: not known.

Not enrolled were patients with uncontrolled infection, other autoimmune disease, pregnancy or lactation. First hyperthyroidism diagnosis is when the blood sample was obtained, before any ophthalmopathy symptoms. Sequencing was performed on blood. The TCR comes from a man aged 35-49 years with Graves' hyperthyroidism that later progressed to Graves' ophthalmopathy.

The CDR3 region has the DNA TGTGCCACGCGGAGGGGGGCGCAGGGCAATCAGCCCCAGCATTTT. Translated, it gives CATRRGAQGNQPQHF. The chain recombines TRBV10-3 with TRBJ1-5, with D possibly matching TRBD1 (6 bases). Trimming took off 10 bases at V and 2 bases at J, with 18 bases between the two ends. CDR3 length: 15 residues. CDR1 and CDR2 (germline): ENHRY, SYGVKD.